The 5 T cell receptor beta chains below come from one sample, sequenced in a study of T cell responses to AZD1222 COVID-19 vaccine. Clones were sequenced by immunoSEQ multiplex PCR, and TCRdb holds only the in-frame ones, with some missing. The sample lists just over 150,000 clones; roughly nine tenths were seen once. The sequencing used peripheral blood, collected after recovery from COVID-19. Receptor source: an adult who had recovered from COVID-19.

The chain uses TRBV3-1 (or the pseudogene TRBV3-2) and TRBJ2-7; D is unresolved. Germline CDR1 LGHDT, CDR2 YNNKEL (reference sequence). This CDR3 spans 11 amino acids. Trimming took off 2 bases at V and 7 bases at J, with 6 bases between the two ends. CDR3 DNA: TGTGCCAGCAGCCAACGCAGGGAGCAGTACTTC. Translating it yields CASSQRREQYF.

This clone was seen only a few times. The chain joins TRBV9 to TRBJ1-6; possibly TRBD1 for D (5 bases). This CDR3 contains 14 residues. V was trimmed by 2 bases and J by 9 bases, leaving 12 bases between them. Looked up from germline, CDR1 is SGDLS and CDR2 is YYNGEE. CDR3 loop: CASSVGGEGSPLHF. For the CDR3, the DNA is TGTGCCAGCAGCGTTGGGGGAGAGGGTTCACCCCTCCACTTT.

CDR3 residues: CASSSGQGANYGYTF. The CDR3 DNA follows: TGTGCCAGCAGCTCCGGACAGGGTGCTAACTATGGCTACACCTTC. This chain links TRBV5-6 with TRBJ1-2, with 8 positions matching TRBD1. With 3 bases clipped from V and 0 bases from J, the junction kept 4 bases outside the gene matches. Germline assignment: CDR1 SGHDT and CDR2 YYEEEE. The CDR3 spans 15 residues.

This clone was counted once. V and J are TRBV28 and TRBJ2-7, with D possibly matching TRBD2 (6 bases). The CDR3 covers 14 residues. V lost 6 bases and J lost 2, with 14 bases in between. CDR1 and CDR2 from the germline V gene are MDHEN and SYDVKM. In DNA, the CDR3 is TGTGCCAGCAGCTCGAGCGGGCAAACCTACGAGCAGTACTTC. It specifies CASSSSGQTYEQYF.

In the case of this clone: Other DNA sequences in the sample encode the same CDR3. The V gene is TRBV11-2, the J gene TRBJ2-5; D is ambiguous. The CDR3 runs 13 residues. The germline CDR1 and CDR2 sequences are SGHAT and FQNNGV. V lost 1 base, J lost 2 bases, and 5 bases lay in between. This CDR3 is CASSLGGQETQYF. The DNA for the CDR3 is TGTGCCAGCAGCTTAGGCGGTCAAGAGACCCAGTACTTC.